The 18 T cell receptor beta chains given below trace back to one sample, sequenced in a study of TET2 disruption in CD19-targeted CAR T cells. Clones were sequenced by immunoSEQ multiplex PCR, and TCRdb holds only the in-frame ones, with some missing. This sample's table reports around 30,000 clones. The antigens for these receptors are not known. As for treatment: autologous CTL019 cells: CD19 CAR with 4-1BB and CD3 zeta domains. Sequenced here: CD8- CAR+ T cells sorted from cultured blood T cells, sampled for CD19 CAR T cell therapy. Regarding subset: CD8-negative CAR-positive T cells from the infusion product. The origin of the receptors is a man between 65 and 79 years old with chronic lymphocytic leukemia.

A remark on this clone: The read terminates 3 residues ahead of where the CDR3 ends, so the germline J gene completes it. The chain is built from TRBV18 and TRBJ2-6; D ambiguous. Trimming took off 1 base at V and 0 bases at J, with 4 bases between the two ends. The CDR3 runs 15 residues. Germline CDR1 is KGHSH and CDR2 is LQKENI. CDR3 DNA, as far as it was read: TGTGCCAGCTCACCACGCAGCTCTGGGGCCAACGTC. This gives the protein CASSPRSSGANV. The whole CDR3 reads CASSPRSSGANVLTF.

A remark on this clone: Coverage ceases 3 residues before the CDR3 finishes, and the germline J gene fills in the end. V gene TRBV19 combines with J gene TRBJ2-4; tentatively, D is TRBD1 (6 bases). CDR1 and CDR2 from the germline V gene are LNHDA and SQIVND (reference sequence). CDR3 length: 15 residues. The covered CDR3 bases are TGTGCCACCGCCCCACAGGGAAAATACCAAGAGACT. Its translation is CATAPQGKYQET. The whole CDR3 protein is CATAPQGKYQETQYF.

As regards this clone: From the germline J gene comes the end of the CDR3, since the read stops 3 residues before it. The gene calls are TRBV12-3 or TRBV12-4 and TRBJ1-5, with D possibly matching TRBD1 (5 bases). Between the trimmed V and J ends, which lost 6 bases and 5 bases, there was a span of 11 bases. This CDR3 is built from 13 residues. CDR3 sequence: CASSAGIHQPQHF. CDR3 DNA, as far as it was read: TGTGCCAGCAGCGCAGGGATACATCAGCCC.

As for this clone: The CDR3 end lies 3 residues beyond the end of the read and is filled in from the germline J gene. The genes are TRBV2 and TRBJ1-6, with TRBD1 matching over 9 bases. This CDR3 has 15 residues. V lost 5 bases to trimming and J lost 7 bases; unmatched junction nucleotides: 6. CDR1 SNHLY and CDR2 FYNNEI come from the germline V gene. The sequenced CDR3 bases are TGTGCCAGCAGTCCGGACAGGGGACCCAATTCACCC. Amino acid sequence: CASSPDRGPNSP. Given in full, the CDR3 is CASSPDRGPNSPLHF.

Details on this clone: The read is 3 residues too short to cover the CDR3 end, so that end is filled in from the germline J gene. The gene calls are TRBV2 and TRBJ2-3; a possible D gene is TRBD2 (5 bases). The V end lost 8 bases, the J end lost 4 bases, and 10 bases lay between the germline ends. Germline V gives CDR1 SNHLY, CDR2 FYNNEI. The CDR3 contains 12 residues. CDR3 residues: CASQGLADTQYF. CDR3 DNA (partial): TGTGCCAGCCAAGGACTGGCAGATACG.

In the case of this clone: The read terminates 3 residues before the CDR3 end, so the remaining end is supplied by the germline J gene. The chain links TRBV7-8 to TRBJ2-1, with 7 bases identical to TRBD1. The CDR3 sequence is 16 residues long. Trimming took 5 bases from V and 3 from J; bases not matched to a gene: 10. In germline, CDR1 is SGHVS, CDR2 FQNEAQ. CDR3 sequence reads: CASSIMTGIYYNEQFF. The CDR3 bases that were read are TGTGCCAGCAGCATAATGACAGGGATATACTACAATGAG.

About this clone: The read stops 3 residues short of the end of the CDR3; the missing end is completed from the germline J gene. The rearrangement joins TRBV7-6 to TRBJ1-1, with a tentative D call TRBD1 (5 bases). V was pared by 5 bases and J by 5 bases, with 12 bases between. The V gene's germline CDR1 is SGHVS and CDR2 FNYEAQ. The CDR3 spans 13 residues. The CDR3 sequence is CASSPHEGTEAFF. CDR3 bases read: TGTGCCAGCAGCCCCCATGAGGGGACTGAA.

About this clone itself: The CDR3 is cut off 3 residues early in the read; its end comes from the germline J gene. The chain uses TRBV20-1 and TRBJ2-3; D ambiguous. CDR1 and CDR2 from the germline V gene are DFQATT and SNEGSKA (reference sequence). This CDR3 comprises 12 residues. The part of the CDR3 DNA that was read is TGCAGTGCTAGTTCCCCTAGTCAGCCG. Protein: CSASSPSQP. The complete CDR3 reads CSASSPSQPQYF.

As concerns this clone: The read falls 3 residues short of the CDR3 end, and the missing part is taken from the germline J gene. The chain carries TRBV5-4 and TRBJ2-7, with TRBD1 matching 7 bases. Trimming removed 4 bases from V and 3 bases from J; junction bases left unmatched: 10. CDR3 length equals 15 residues. Per germline, CDR1 SGHNT and CDR2 YYREEE (reference sequence). CDR3 amino acids: CASSATGSGNYEQYF. CDR3 bases read: TGTGCCAGCAGCGCGACAGGGTCGGGGAACTACGAG.

In the case of this clone: The junction departs from the called germline gene at one end, perhaps through a read error. Read sequence stops 3 residues before the CDR3 end, and the germline J gene provides the missing end. This CDR3 is also generated by other DNA sequences in the sample. The rearrangement joins TRBV10-3 to TRBJ1-2; weak D call: TRBD1 (6 bases). The CDR3 runs 12 residues. Germline V CDR1 and CDR2: ENHRY, SYGVKD. CDR3 DNA (partial): TGTGCCATCACGGACAGTAACTATGGT. It codes for CAITDSNYG. The whole CDR3 sequence is CAITDSNYGYTF.

CDR3 DNA (partial): TGCAGTGCCGTTGGGACAGGGGGTGTCAATCAGACC. Amino acid sequence: CSAVGTGGVNQT. The CDR3 in full is CSAVGTGGVNQTQYF. The chain combines TRBV20-1 with TRBJ2-5; 11 bases are a match to TRBD1. The read terminates 3 residues before the CDR3 end, so the remaining end is supplied by the germline J gene. CDR1 is DFQATT and CDR2 is SNEGSKA in the germline V gene (reference sequence). The V gene end was trimmed by 6 bases and the J gene end by 6 bases; junction bases not matched to a gene: 12. The CDR3 length is 15 residues.

Points on this clone: From the germline J gene comes the end of the CDR3, since the read stops 3 residues before it. The chain recombines TRBV5-6 with TRBJ1-6; 9 bases match TRBD1. The CDR3 is made up of 15 amino acids. Trimming removed 4 bases from V and 6 bases from J; junction bases left unmatched: 5. The V gene's germline CDR1 is SGHDT and CDR2 YYEEEE. CDR3 bases read: TGTGCCAGCAGCCTGGGACAGGGTGGTAATTCACCC. Translation: CASSLGQGGNSP. The CDR3 reads in full as CASSLGQGGNSPLHF.

To note about this clone: The read gets to within 3 residues of the CDR3 end, and the germline J gene fills in the rest. The chain couples TRBV6-2 or TRBV6-3 to TRBJ1-1, with 12 bases that match TRBD1. CDR1 is MNHEY and CDR2 is SVGEGT in the germline V gene. This CDR3 is 16 amino acids long. CDR3 residues: CASSSERGTGGFGAFF. Incomplete CDR3 DNA: TGTGCCAGCAGTTCCGAGAGGGGGACAGGGGGCTTTGGC.

A note on this clone: With the read ending 3 residues before the CDR3 end, the germline J gene is used to fill in that end. The chain links TRBV7-7 to TRBJ2-2, with TRBD2 matching over 8 bases. J was trimmed by 6 bases and V by 6 bases; bases with no gene match: 12. From germline, CDR1 is SSHAT and CDR2 FNYEAQ (reference sequence). The CDR3 length is 16 residues. The part of the CDR3 DNA that was read is TGTGCCAGCAGTCGGACTAGCAAATTGGGTTCCGGGGAG. Its translation: CASSRTSKLGSGE. The full-length CDR3 reads as CASSRTSKLGSGELFF.

About this clone itself: With the read ending 3 residues before the CDR3 end, the germline J gene is used to fill in that end. The chain has TRBV5-6 and TRBJ1-2; 7 bases align to TRBD1. The CDR3 is 15 residues long. From germline, CDR1 is SGHDT and CDR2 YYEEEE. V shed 4 bases, J shed 7 bases, and the junction held 13 bases outside the gene matches. CDR3 sequence reads: CASSPRQGSGGGYTF. CDR3 DNA (partial): TGTGCCAGCAGCCCCCGGCAGGGTTCAGGGGGTGGC.

In the case of this clone: Read sequence stops 3 residues before the CDR3 end, and the germline J gene provides the missing end. The V gene is TRBV7-2, the J gene TRBJ1-2, with 10 positions matching TRBD1. This CDR3 has 14 residues. The germline gives CDR1 SGHTA, CDR2 FQGNSA. CDR3 sequence: CASSSRQGAWDYTF. The part of the CDR3 DNA that was read is TGTGCCAGCAGCTCACGACAGGGGGCGTGGGAC.

In the case of this clone: The CDR3 end is not reached by the read, which stops 3 residues before it; the germline J gene fills it in. The chain is built from TRBV5-6 and TRBJ2-5, with TRBD2 as a possible D gene (7 bases). V lost 4 bases and J lost 5, with 18 bases in between. The CDR3 contains 15 residues. CDR1 is SGHDT, CDR2 YYEEEE, per germline. CDR3 region: CASSKRGGRGETQYF. The CDR3 bases that were read are TGTGCCAGCAGCAAAAGGGGGGGGCGCGGGGAGACC. Full variable domain (remainder filled in from reference TRBV5-6 and TRBJ2-5): DAGVTQSPTHLIKTRGQQVTLRCSPKSGHDTVSWYQQALGQGPQFIFQYYEEEERQRGNFPDRFSGHQFPNYSSELNVNALLLGDSALYLCASSKRGGRGETQYFGPGTRLLVL.

With regard to this clone: The read halts 3 residues ahead of the CDR3 end, with the missing end drawn from the germline J gene. This sequence joins TRBV18 and TRBJ2-5; TRBD2 might be the D (7 bases). Germline V gene data show CDR1 as KGHSH and CDR2 as LQKENI. There are 16 residues in the CDR3. The ends were cut back, 3 bases at V and 4 bases at J, with 18 bases in the middle. CDR3 sequence reads: CASSPPGRGPRETQYF. Partial CDR3 DNA: TGTGCCAGCTCACCCCCTGGGCGGGGGCCGCGAGAGACC.